A selection of T cell receptor beta chains follows, all from one sample in a study of spatial heterogeneity in lung cancer. MiXCR was run by TCRdb on the 5' RACE reads, yielding one entry per CDR3 protein. The sample includes 15,000 to 20,000 distinct CDR3 sequences, 6.2% of them seen just once. The sequencing here drew on lung tumor tissue, taken at surgery. These receptors originate from a male donor with early-stage non-small cell lung cancer. The CDR3 runs from the conserved cysteine through the conserved F or W. Fields, in order: V gene, J gene, D gene, clone size, CDR3 DNA, CDR3 protein. D genes are given only for firm matches. Size is omitted from some rows. Given values are once, few, many or a class for expanded clones.

>TRBV7-9|TRBJ2-3|TRBD2|many
TGTGCCAGCAGCCCAAGCGGGGTCATGAATACGCAGTATTTT
CASSPSGVMNTQYF
>TRBV4-3|TRBJ2-7|TRBD1|medium-sized
TGCGCCAGCAGCCAAGTACGGGCAGGGGGCTACGAGCAGTACTTC
CASSQVRAGGYEQYF
>TRBV6-6|TRBJ2-7|TRBD1|many
TGTGCCAGCAGCCAAGGGACAGCCTACGAGCAGTACTTC
CASSQGTAYEQYF
>TRBV19|TRBJ1-5|-|few
TGTGCCAGTAGTATATCGGTTGGGGCAGGGGCTTATCAGCCCCAGCATTTT
CASSISVGAGAYQPQHF
>TRBV7-6|TRBJ1-6|TRBD1|many
TGTGCCAGCAGCTTAGGACAGGGGGCAGGTAATTCACCCCTCCACTTT
CASSLGQGAGNSPLHF
>TRBV5-5|TRBJ2-5|-|-
TGTGCCAGCAGCTTAATGGGGGCAGCTAACCAAGAGACCCAGTACTTC
CASSLMGAANQETQYF
>TRBV7-2|TRBJ2-7|TRBD2|-
TGTGCTAGCGGGGACGCCTACGAGCAGTACTTC
CASGDAYEQYF
>TRBV27|TRBJ2-3|TRBD2|many
TGTGCCACCGGACTAGCGGGCACCGCGGAGTATTTT
CATGLAGTAEYF
>TRBV9|TRBJ1-1|-|many
TGTGCCAGCAGCGCCGACAGAACGAACACTGAAGCTTTCTTT
CASSADRTNTEAFF
>TRBV19|TRBJ2-1|TRBD1|many
TGTGCCAGTAGTACTAGGACAGGGCAAGGCAATGAGCAGTTCTTC
CASSTRTGQGNEQFF
>TRBV7-2|TRBJ1-1|-|many
TGTGCCAGCAGCTTAGTTTCGGTGGGGGGGCGCGAGACTGAAGCTTTCTTT
CASSLVSVGGRETEAFF
>TRBV7-1|TRBJ2-7|-|-
TGTGCCAGCAGCTCCCGGTCTCCAGAAGTCTACGAGCAGTACTTC
CASSSRSPEVYEQYF
>TRBV24-1|TRBJ2-1|TRBD1|-
TGTGCCACCAGCCCTGGGACCGGGACAGGGGACAATGAGCAGTTCTTC
CATSPGTGTGDNEQFF
>TRBV2|TRBJ1-4|-|few
TGTGCCAGCAGTGAACCCGGAGGGGCAACTAATGAAAAACTGTTTTTT
CASSEPGGATNEKLFF
>TRBV6-5|TRBJ2-7|-|many
TGTGCCAGCAGTTACGTCCAGGTAGCCTCCTACGAGCAGTACTTC
CASSYVQVASYEQYF
>TRBV7-9|TRBJ1-4|-|many
TGTGCCAGCAGCTTAGTGTCGACAACTAATGAAAAACTGTTTTTT
CASSLVSTTNEKLFF
>TRBV7-9|TRBJ1-6|-|many
TGTGCCAGCAGCGCCTACTCAGGGGTAGCTAATTCACCCCTCCACTTT
CASSAYSGVANSPLHF
>TRBV29-1|TRBJ2-3|TRBD1|many
TGCAGCGTTCGACAGGGGGCCCCTACAGATACGCAGTATTTT
CSVRQGAPTDTQYF
>TRBV11-2|TRBJ2-5|TRBD2|-
TGTGCCAGCAGCTTAATGGCGGGGGGGCGGCAAGAGACCCAGTACTTC
CASSLMAGGRQETQYF
>TRBV5-1|TRBJ2-7|-|medium-sized
TGCGCCAGCAGCATAGACTCCTACGAGCAGTACTTC
CASSIDSYEQYF
>TRBV6-2/TRBV6-3|TRBJ2-7|TRBD2|many
TGTGCCAGCAGCTCTTTTGGTCTAGCGGGGCCCTACGAGCAGTACTTC
CASSSFGLAGPYEQYF
>TRBV28|TRBJ2-7|-|many
TGTGCCAGCAGCCCTCCCGGGGTGGTAAACGAGCAGTACTTC
CASSPPGVVNEQYF
>TRBV6-5|TRBJ1-4|TRBD1|many
TGTGCCAGCAGTTACTCGCAGACAGGGAGTGAAAAACTGTTTTTT
CASSYSQTGSEKLFF
>TRBV20-1|TRBJ1-2|-|many
TGCAGTGCTTGGGGGCCAGGGGCGACTAGTGGCTACACCTTC
CSAWGPGATSGYTF
>TRBV6-1|TRBJ2-2|TRBD1|many
TGTGCCAGCAGTGAAGGGACAGGGAACACCGGGGAGCTGTTTTTT
CASSEGTGNTGELFF
>TRBV20-1|TRBJ2-7|TRBD1|many
TGCAGTGCTAGCGGACAGGGTTACTACGAGCAGTACTTC
CSASGQGYYEQYF
>TRBV29-1|TRBJ2-5|TRBD2|many
TGCAGCATTGGGGGGGGAGGAGAGACCCAGTACTTC
CSIGGGGETQYF
>TRBV6-1|TRBJ2-5|-|-
TGTGCCAGCAGTCCACCCGGGCGCGAAGAGACCCAGTACTTC
CASSPPGREETQYF
>TRBV3-1|TRBJ2-7|TRBD1|few
TGTGCCAGCAGCCAAGAACCCCCTCGACAGGGGGCTTCCTACGAGCAGTACTTC
CASSQEPPRQGASYEQYF
>TRBV28|TRBJ1-1|-|many
TGTGCCACCACCACCGGGGCGGGTACTGAAGCTTTCTTT
CATTTGAGTEAFF
>TRBV12-3/TRBV12-4|TRBJ2-1|-|medium-sized
TGTGCCAGCAGTTTTCAGGGGCCCCCCTACAATGAGCAGTTCTTC
CASSFQGPPYNEQFF
>TRBV24-1|TRBJ2-1|-|many
TGTGCCACCAGTGACCGGACTGAGCAGTTCTTC
CATSDRTEQFF
>TRBV15|TRBJ1-5|-|many
TGTGCCACCAGCAGAGTTGATCAGCCCCAGCATTTT
CATSRVDQPQHF
>TRBV20-1|TRBJ2-5|-|few
TGCAGTGCTAGAGATCTCGCAGGGGCCCTGATCGAGACCCAGTACTTC
CSARDLAGALIETQYF
>TRBV20-1|TRBJ1-5|TRBD1|many
TGCAGTGCTTGGCCGGGACAGAGCAATCAGCCCCAGCATTTT
CSAWPGQSNQPQHF
>TRBV19|TRBJ2-1|-|many
TGTGCCAGTAGTATAGATCGCGGGGACAATGAGCAGTTCTTC
CASSIDRGDNEQFF
>TRBV28|TRBJ1-2|-|many
TGTGCCAGCGTCTCTGCGGGTGAGGGCAACTATGGCTACACCTTC
CASVSAGEGNYGYTF
>TRBV5-1|TRBJ2-7|-|many
TGCGCCAGCAGCTTGGCCACAATCGGGATCCAGGAGCAGTACTTC
CASSLATIGIQEQYF
>TRBV18|TRBJ1-1|-|-
TGTGCCAGCTATGCCGGTCGGGACACTGAAGCTTTCTTT
CASYAGRDTEAFF
>TRBV9|TRBJ2-5|-|-
TGTGCCAGCAGCCCCGTAGGGACCAGCGGTGAGACCCAGTACTTC
CASSPVGTSGETQYF
>TRBV29-1|TRBJ2-2|TRBD2|many
TGCAGCGTCTCGACTAGCGGGGGGCGAAACACCGGGGAGCTGTTTTTT
CSVSTSGGRNTGELFF
>TRBV30|TRBJ2-2|-|many
TGTGCCTGGAGTCCAGGGTATGAAGGCGGGGAGCTGTTTTTT
CAWSPGYEGGELFF
>TRBV4-3|TRBJ1-6|-|many
TGCGCCAGCAGCCAAGATGCTAGGGTGGGTAATTCACCCCTCCACTTT
CASSQDARVGNSPLHF
>TRBV13|TRBJ2-2|-|medium-sized
TGTGCCAGCAGCGCGGACCCGGACAGCACGAACACCGGGGAGCTGTTTTTT
CASSADPDSTNTGELFF
>TRBV12-3/TRBV12-4|TRBJ2-1|TRBD2|many
TGTGCCAGCAGGTCGGGACTACAACTGAATGAGCAGTTCTTC
CASRSGLQLNEQFF
>TRBV3-1|TRBJ1-1|-|-
TGTGCCAGCAGCCGCCGGGACATTCGGAACACTGAAGCTTTCTTT
CASSRRDIRNTEAFF
>TRBV5-1|TRBJ2-1|TRBD1|many
TGCGCCAGCAGCGGTGGGACAGGGGATGAGCAGTTCTTC
CASSGGTGDEQFF
>TRBV11-2|TRBJ1-2|-|many
TGTGCCAGCAGCCCAGGGATTAACTATGGCTACACCTTC
CASSPGINYGYTF
>TRBV6-6|TRBJ2-7|-|medium-sized
TGTGCCAGCAGTCAGGCCCAAGGCTACGAGCAGTACTTC
CASSQAQGYEQYF
>TRBV18|TRBJ1-1|-|many
TGTGCCAGCTCACCACGGGGGCCAGGGGTGAACACTGAAGCTTTCTTT
CASSPRGPGVNTEAFF
>TRBV19|TRBJ2-1|-|-
TGTGCCAGTAGTATCTGTGCCGGGGGACCCTCCTACAATGAGCAGTTCTTC
CASSICAGGPSYNEQFF
>TRBV5-1|TRBJ1-4|TRBD1|many
TGCGCCAGCAGCCCAACGGGACAGGAGAATGAAAAACTGTTTTTT
CASSPTGQENEKLFF
>TRBV6-5|TRBJ2-2|TRBD1|many
TGTGCCAGCAGATACAGGGGGCAAGGGGTCGCCGGGGAGCTGTTTTTT
CASRYRGQGVAGELFF
>TRBV29-1|TRBJ2-1|-|many
TGCAGCGCTGGGGTAACAGGAGCTAATGAGCAGTTCTTC
CSAGVTGANEQFF
>TRBV7-9|TRBJ2-5|-|many
TGTGCCAGCAGCTCCTCACCTAGGGAGAAAGAGACCCAGTACTTC
CASSSSPREKETQYF
>TRBV28|TRBJ2-7|TRBD1|many
TGTGCCAGCAGGGAGACAGGGGACAAGTACGAGCAGTACTTC
CASRETGDKYEQYF
>TRBV6-5|TRBJ2-1|TRBD1|many
TGTGCCAGCAGTTACGGGACAGGGGGCCTTGAGCAGTTCTTC
CASSYGTGGLEQFF
>TRBV7-2|TRBJ1-5|-|many
TGTGCCAGCAGCTTAGGGGCAGTCGGACAGCCCCAGCATTTT
CASSLGAVGQPQHF
>TRBV6-6|TRBJ2-7|-|-
TGTGCCAGCAGTTACGAATACTACGAGCAGTACTTC
CASSYEYYEQYF